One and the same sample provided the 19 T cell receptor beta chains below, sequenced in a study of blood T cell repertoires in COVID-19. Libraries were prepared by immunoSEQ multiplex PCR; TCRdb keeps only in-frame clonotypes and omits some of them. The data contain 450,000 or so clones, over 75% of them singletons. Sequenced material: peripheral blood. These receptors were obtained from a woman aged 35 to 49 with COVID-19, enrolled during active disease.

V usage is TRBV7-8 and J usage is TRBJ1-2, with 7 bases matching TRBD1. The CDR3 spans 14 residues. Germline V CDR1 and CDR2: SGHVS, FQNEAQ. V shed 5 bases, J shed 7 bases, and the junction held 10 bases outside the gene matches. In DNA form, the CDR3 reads TGTGCCAGCAGCGTAAGACAGGGAGGTGGTGGCTACACCTTC. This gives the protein CASSVRQGGGGYTF.

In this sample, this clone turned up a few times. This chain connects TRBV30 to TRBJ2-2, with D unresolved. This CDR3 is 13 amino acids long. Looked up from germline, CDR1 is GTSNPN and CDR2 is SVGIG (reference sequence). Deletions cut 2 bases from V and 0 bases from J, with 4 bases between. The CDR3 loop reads CAWSPANTGELFF. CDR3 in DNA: TGTGCCTGGAGTCCTGCGAACACCGGGGAGCTGTTTTTT.

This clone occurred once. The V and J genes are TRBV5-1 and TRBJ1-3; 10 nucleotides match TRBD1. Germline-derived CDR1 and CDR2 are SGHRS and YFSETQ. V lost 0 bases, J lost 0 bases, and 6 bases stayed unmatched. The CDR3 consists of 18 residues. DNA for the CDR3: TGCGCCAGCAGCTTGGCCCTCCGGACAGGGGGCTCTGGAAACACCATATATTTT. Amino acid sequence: CASSLALRTGGSGNTIYF.

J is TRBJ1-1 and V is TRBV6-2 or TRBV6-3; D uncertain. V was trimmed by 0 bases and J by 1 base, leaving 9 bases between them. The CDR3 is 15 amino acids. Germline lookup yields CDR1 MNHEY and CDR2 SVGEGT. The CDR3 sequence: CASSYSPGSNTEAFF. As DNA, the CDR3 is TGTGCCAGCAGTTACTCCCCGGGATCGAACACTGAAGCTTTCTTT.

Written as DNA, the CDR3 is TGTGCCAGCAGACCTAGCTCCTACGAGCAGTACTTC. The encoded protein is CASRPSSYEQYF. V usage is TRBV27 and J usage is TRBJ2-7; D not certain. Trimming pared 6 bases from V and 0 bases from J, leaving 6 bases between. Per germline, CDR1 MNHEY and CDR2 SMNVEV (reference sequence). The length of the CDR3 is 12 residues.

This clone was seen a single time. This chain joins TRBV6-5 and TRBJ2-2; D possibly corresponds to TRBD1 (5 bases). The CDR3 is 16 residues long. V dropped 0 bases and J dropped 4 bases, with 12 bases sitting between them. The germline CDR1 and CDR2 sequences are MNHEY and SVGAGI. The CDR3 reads CASSYSKGVGTGELFF. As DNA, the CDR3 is TGTGCCAGCAGTTACTCTAAAGGGGTTGGCACCGGGGAGCTGTTTTTT.

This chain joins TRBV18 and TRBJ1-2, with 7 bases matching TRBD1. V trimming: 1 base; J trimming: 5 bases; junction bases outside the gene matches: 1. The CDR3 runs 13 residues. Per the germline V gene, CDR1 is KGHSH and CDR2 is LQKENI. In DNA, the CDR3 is TGTGCCAGCTCACCACAGGGACAGTATGGCTACACCTTC. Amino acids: CASSPQGQYGYTF.

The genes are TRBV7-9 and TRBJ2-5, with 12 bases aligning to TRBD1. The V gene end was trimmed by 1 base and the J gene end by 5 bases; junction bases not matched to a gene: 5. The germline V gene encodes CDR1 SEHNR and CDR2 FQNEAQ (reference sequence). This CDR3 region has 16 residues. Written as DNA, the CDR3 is TGTGCCAGCAGCTTAGGTGGGACAGGGGGCATGGAGACCCAGTACTTC. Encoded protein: CASSLGGTGGMETQYF. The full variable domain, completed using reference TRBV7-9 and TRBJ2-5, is DTGVSQNPRHKITKRGQNVTFRCDPISEHNRLYWYRQTLGQGPEFLTYFQNEAQLEKSRLLSDRFSAERPKGSFSTLEIQRTEQGDSAMYLCASSLGGTGGMETQYFGPGTRLLVL.

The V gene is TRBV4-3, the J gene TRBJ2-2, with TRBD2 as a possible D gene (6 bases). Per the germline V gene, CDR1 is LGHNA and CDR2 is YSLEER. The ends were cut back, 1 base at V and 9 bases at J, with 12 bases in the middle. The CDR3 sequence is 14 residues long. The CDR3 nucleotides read TGCGCCAGCAGCCAAGGACTAGACCTGCGGGAGCTGTTTTTT. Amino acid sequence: CASSQGLDLRELFF.

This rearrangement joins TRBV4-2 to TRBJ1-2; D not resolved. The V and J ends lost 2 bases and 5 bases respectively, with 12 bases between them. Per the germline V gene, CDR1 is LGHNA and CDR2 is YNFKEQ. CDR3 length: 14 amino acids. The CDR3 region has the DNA TGTGCCAGCAGCCAAATTAGTATCCCATATGGCTACACCTTC. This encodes CASSQISIPYGYTF.

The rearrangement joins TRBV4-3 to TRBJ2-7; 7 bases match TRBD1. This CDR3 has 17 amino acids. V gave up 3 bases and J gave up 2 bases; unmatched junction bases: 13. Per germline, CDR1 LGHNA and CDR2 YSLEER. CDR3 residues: CASSQGSGGHSTYEQYF. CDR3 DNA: TGCGCCAGCAGCCAGGGCTCAGGGGGACATTCTACCTACGAGCAGTACTTC.

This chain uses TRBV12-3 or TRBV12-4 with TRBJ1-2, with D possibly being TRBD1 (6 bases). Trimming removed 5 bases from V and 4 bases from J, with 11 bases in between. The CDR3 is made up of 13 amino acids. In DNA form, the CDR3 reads TGTGCCAGCAGTCCTGGACAGCCCTATGGCTACACCTTC. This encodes CASSPGQPYGYTF.

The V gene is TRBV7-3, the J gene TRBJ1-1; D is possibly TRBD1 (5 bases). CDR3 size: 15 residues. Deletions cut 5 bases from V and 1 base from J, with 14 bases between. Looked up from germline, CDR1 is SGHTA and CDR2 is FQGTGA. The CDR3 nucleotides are TGTGCCAGCAGCCCCGAACCAGGGAAGAACACTGAAGCTTTCTTT. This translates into CASSPEPGKNTEAFF.

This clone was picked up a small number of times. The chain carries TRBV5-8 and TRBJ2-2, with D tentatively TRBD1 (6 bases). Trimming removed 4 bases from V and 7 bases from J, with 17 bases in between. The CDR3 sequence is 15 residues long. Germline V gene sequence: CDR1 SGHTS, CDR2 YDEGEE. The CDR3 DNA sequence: TGTGCCAGCAGCCCCGGGTACAGGGAAGGCGGGGAGCTGTTTTTT. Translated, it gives CASSPGYREGGELFF.

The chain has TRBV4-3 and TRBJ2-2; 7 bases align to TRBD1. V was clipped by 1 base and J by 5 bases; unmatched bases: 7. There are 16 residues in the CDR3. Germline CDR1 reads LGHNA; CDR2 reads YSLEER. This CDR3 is CASSQGLTGLTGELFF. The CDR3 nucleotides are TGCGCCAGCAGCCAAGGGCTGACAGGGTTGACCGGGGAGCTGTTTTTT.

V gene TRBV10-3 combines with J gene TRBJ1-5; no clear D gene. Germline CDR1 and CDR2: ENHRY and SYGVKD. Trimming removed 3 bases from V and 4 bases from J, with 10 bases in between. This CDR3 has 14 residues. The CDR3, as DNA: TGTGCCATCAGTGACCCTGGACTAAATCAGCCCCAGCATTTT. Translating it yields CAISDPGLNQPQHF.

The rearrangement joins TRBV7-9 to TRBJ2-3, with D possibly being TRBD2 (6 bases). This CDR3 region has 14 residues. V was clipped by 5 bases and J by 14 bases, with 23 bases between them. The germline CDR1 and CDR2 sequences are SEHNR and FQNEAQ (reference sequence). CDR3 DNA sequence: TGTGCCAGCAGCCCCCGGACTATCGATATGCGGGGGTATTTT. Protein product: CASSPRTIDMRGYF.

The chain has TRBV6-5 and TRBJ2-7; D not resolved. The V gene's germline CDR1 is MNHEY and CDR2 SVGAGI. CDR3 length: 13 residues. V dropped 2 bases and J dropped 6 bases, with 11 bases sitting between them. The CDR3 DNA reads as TGTGCCAGCAGTTACCCCCCCTCTCGCGAGCAGTACTTC. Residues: CASSYPPSREQYF.

The CDR3 DNA reads as TGTGCCAGTAGCCGGAAACAGGGGTACGAAAAACTGTTTTTT. This sequence encodes CASSRKQGYEKLFF. The chain is built from TRBV19 and TRBJ1-4; 7 bases are a match to TRBD1. The V gene end was trimmed by 6 bases and the J gene end by 8 bases; junction bases not matched to a gene: 9. The CDR3 extends over 14 amino acids. Germline V CDR1 and CDR2: LNHDA, SQIVND (reference sequence).